The 17 T cell receptor beta chains below all came from one sample that was sequenced in a study of T cell responses to AZD1222 COVID-19 vaccine (dated by TCRdb to about 2021). Library construction relied on the immunoSEQ multiplex PCR assay. TCRdb provides this immuneACCESS table in a form limited to in-frame rearrangements. Some clones are lacking; in checked studies, under half of them reflect an unresolved V gene, and why the rest are absent is not known. Present in this sample are approximately 150,000 clones, over 85% of which were seen just once. Of the sample, around 1% falls within the top ten clones. The time point label, read with the paper, signifies: baseline before first vaccination. In the paper's terms, the treatment or condition label means: meningococcal conjugate vaccine given as trial control. The sequencing used peripheral blood, collected on day 0 of MenACWY control vaccination. The receptors derive from an adult in good health.

The V and J genes are TRBV6-2 or TRBV6-3 and TRBJ2-7, with 8 bases that match TRBD2. V lost 0 bases, J lost 2 bases, and 3 bases stayed unmatched. Germline V gene data show CDR1 as MNHEY and CDR2 as SVGEGT. This CDR3 has 15 residues. For the CDR3, the DNA is TGTGCCAGCAGTTACTCCGGGGGGGCCCCCTACGAGCAGTACTTC. It specifies CASSYSGGAPYEQYF.

The chain joins TRBV7-2 to TRBJ1-2; weak D call: TRBD1 (6 bases). Per germline, CDR1 SGHTA and CDR2 FQGNSA. V was cut by 0 bases and J by 7 bases, with 15 bases left in between. This CDR3 comprises 15 residues. DNA of the CDR3: TGTGCCAGCAGCTTAGCTAGGGGGAATGGGGCTGGCTACACCTTC. This gives the protein CASSLARGNGAGYTF.

As regards this clone: Other DNA sequences in the sample encode the same CDR3. The V gene is TRBV6-1, the J gene TRBJ1-1; D possibly corresponds to TRBD1 (5 bases). Deletions cut 3 bases from V and 1 base from J, with 6 bases between. Germline CDR1 MNHNS, CDR2 SASEGT. The CDR3 runs 13 residues. The CDR3 region has the DNA TGTGCCAGCAGTGAGACAGAGAACACTGAAGCTTTCTTT. Its translation is CASSETENTEAFF.

This clone was found once. The chain joins TRBV11-1 to TRBJ2-3; D may be TRBD1 (5 bases). Trimming took off 0 bases at V and 3 bases at J, with 7 bases between the two ends. The CDR3 spans 14 residues. Germline lookup yields CDR1 SGHAT and CDR2 FQDESV (reference sequence). CDR3 protein: CASSLAQATDTQYF. In DNA, the CDR3 is TGTGCCAGCAGCTTAGCACAGGCGACAGATACGCAGTATTTT. The variable domain in full, completed from reference TRBV11-1 and TRBJ2-3, reads EAEVAQSPRYKITEKSQAVAFWCDPISGHATLYWYRQILGQGPELLVQFQDESVVDDSQLPKDRFSAERLKGVDSTLKIQPAELGDSAMYLCASSLAQATDTQYFGPGTRLTVL.

The chain is built from TRBV5-1 and TRBJ1-4; D is possibly TRBD1 (5 bases). Trimming shortened V by 0 bases and J by 7 bases, and 16 bases separated the two germline ends. Germline V gene sequence: CDR1 SGHRS, CDR2 YFSETQ. The CDR3 covers 16 residues. The CDR3 DNA sequence: TGCGCCAGCAGCTTGGAAGGAGGGGCGTTAGGTGAAAAACTGTTTTTT. Amino acid sequence: CASSLEGGALGEKLFF.

This chain uses TRBV19 with TRBJ1-2; D is undetermined. This CDR3 region has 14 residues. The V end lost 2 bases, the J end lost 7 bases, and 14 bases lay between the germline ends. Germline CDR1 reads LNHDA; CDR2 reads SQIVND (reference sequence). CDR3 protein: CASSISAGESGYTF. The DNA for the CDR3 is TGTGCCAGTAGTATAAGCGCAGGAGAGAGTGGCTACACCTTC.

The chain joins TRBV6-5 to TRBJ1-4; possible D gene TRBD1, 6 bases. Germline assignment: CDR1 MNHEY and CDR2 SVGAGI. CDR3 length: 15 residues. The germline V and J ends were trimmed by 6 bases and 1 base, with 12 bases remaining between them. DNA for the CDR3: TGTGCCAGCAGCCGATCAGGGGTAACTAATGAAAAACTGTTTTTT. It yields the protein CASSRSGVTNEKLFF.

The chain joins TRBV9 to TRBJ2-2, with 7 bases lining up with TRBD2. CDR1 SGDLS and CDR2 YYNGEE come from the germline V gene. CDR3 size: 17 residues. V shed 4 bases and J 5 bases; nucleotides not matched to a gene: 14. The CDR3 nucleotides read TGTGCCAGCAGCCCAGAGGGGAGGGCAGGGTCTACCGGGGAGCTGTTTTTT. Its translation: CASSPEGRAGSTGELFF.

The chain joins TRBV11-1 to TRBJ2-7; D is possibly TRBD1 (6 bases). The germline CDR1 and CDR2 sequences are SGHAT and FQDESV (reference sequence). This CDR3 is 12 amino acids long. Trimming took off 5 bases at V and 4 bases at J, with 9 bases between the two ends. This CDR3 reads CASSDRSYEQYF. In DNA, the CDR3 is TGTGCCAGCAGCGACAGGAGTTACGAGCAGTACTTC.

V and J are TRBV6-6 and TRBJ1-1; D gene ambiguous. The CDR3 runs 13 residues. Germline V gene sequence: CDR1 MNHNY, CDR2 SVGAGI (reference sequence). Trimming removed 2 bases at V and 4 bases at J, with 8 bases between. The CDR3, as DNA: TGTGCCAGCAGTTACAAGGGTGGCACTGAAGCTTTCTTT. This translates into CASSYKGGTEAFF.

The chain is built from TRBV19 and TRBJ1-5, with a possible D match to TRBD1 (6 bases). V was shortened by 2 bases and J by 5 bases, with 10 bases between the two germline ends. Germline CDR1 and CDR2: LNHDA and SQIVND (reference sequence). The CDR3 contains 14 residues. The CDR3 DNA is TGTGCCAGTAGTATACAGGGGTCCGATCAGCCCCAGCATTTT. Its translation is CASSIQGSDQPQHF.

V gene TRBV5-1 combines with J gene TRBJ2-1, with D possibly being TRBD1 or TRBD2 (5 bases each). This CDR3 has 15 amino acids. Trimming left V 4 bases short and J 7 bases short, with 18 bases between. Germline CDR1 and CDR2: SGHRS and YFSETQ. The CDR3, as DNA: TGCGCCAGCAGCCCCCGTACGGGGTCAGGGAATGAGCAGTTCTTC. Protein: CASSPRTGSGNEQFF.

The chain links TRBV7-6 to TRBJ1-5; unclear D gene. In germline, CDR1 is SGHVS, CDR2 FNYEAQ. The CDR3 has 15 residues. V was trimmed by 4 bases and J by 0 bases, leaving 10 bases between them. This CDR3 reads CASSWKNFSNQPQHF. CDR3 nucleotides: TGTGCCAGCAGCTGGAAGAACTTTAGCAATCAGCCCCAGCATTTT. Full variable domain (missing parts from reference TRBV7-6 and TRBJ1-5): GAGVSQSPRYKVTKRGQDVALRCDPISGHVSLYWYRQALGQGPEFLTYFNYEAQQDKSGLPNDRFSAERPEGSISTLTIQRTEQRDSAMYRCASSWKNFSNQPQHFGDGTRLSIL.

The chain links TRBV5-1 to TRBJ2-3; TRBD1 agrees at 7 bases. The V gene's germline CDR1 is SGHRS and CDR2 YFSETQ. V trimming: 3 bases; J trimming: 14 bases; junction bases outside the gene matches: 9. This CDR3 has 12 amino acids. The CDR3 DNA reads TGCGCCAGCAGCTCATACAGGGGCTCGTGGTATTTT. Translating it yields CASSSYRGSWYF.

The table lists this clone with a count of one. The gene calls are TRBV11-3 and TRBJ2-5; tentative D call: TRBD1 (5 bases). V lost 0 bases, J lost 5 bases, and 19 bases lay in between. The CDR3 spans 17 residues. The germline V gene has CDR1 SGHNT and CDR2 YENEEA. The CDR3 is CASSLDRRFDSRETQYF. The CDR3 DNA reads as TGTGCCAGCAGCTTAGACCGGCGTTTCGACAGCCGGGAGACCCAGTACTTC.

The CDR3: CASSPVGRGRTTSYEQYF. The CDR3 DNA reads TGTGCCAGCAGCCCGGTCGGCAGGGGGCGAACAACGTCCTACGAGCAGTACTTC. The chain couples TRBV11-2 to TRBJ2-7; the match to TRBD1 covers 8 bases. The germline gives CDR1 SGHAT, CDR2 FQNNGV. The CDR3 is made up of 18 amino acids. The J segment lost 1 base and the V segment lost 5 bases, leaving 16 bases of the junction unmatched.

The gene calls are TRBV7-9 and TRBJ2-1; tentative D call: TRBD1 (5 bases). Trimming cost V 3 bases and J 6 bases, with 6 bases left between them. The germline V gene encodes CDR1 SEHNR and CDR2 FQNEAQ (reference sequence). The CDR3 totals 12 residues. The CDR3 nucleotides are TGTGCCAGCAGCTTCACAGGCAATGAGCAGTTCTTC. It yields the protein CASSFTGNEQFF.